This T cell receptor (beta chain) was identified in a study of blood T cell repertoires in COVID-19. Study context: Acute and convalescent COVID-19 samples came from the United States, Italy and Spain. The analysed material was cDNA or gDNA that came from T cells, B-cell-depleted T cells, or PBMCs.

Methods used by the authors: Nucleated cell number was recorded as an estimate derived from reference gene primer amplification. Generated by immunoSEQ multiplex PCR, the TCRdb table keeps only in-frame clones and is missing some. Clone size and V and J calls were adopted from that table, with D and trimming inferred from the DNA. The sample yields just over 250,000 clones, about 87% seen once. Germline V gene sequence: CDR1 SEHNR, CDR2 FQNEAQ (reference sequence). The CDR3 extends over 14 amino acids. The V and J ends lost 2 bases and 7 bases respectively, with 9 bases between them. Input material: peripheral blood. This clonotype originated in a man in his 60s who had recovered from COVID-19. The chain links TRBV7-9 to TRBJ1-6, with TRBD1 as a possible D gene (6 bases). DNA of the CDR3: TGTGCCAGCAGCTTAAGGCAGGGGAATTCACCCCTCCACTTT. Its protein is CASSLRQGNSPLHF.